These 5 T cell receptor beta chains were all obtained from the same sample, sequenced in a study of T-cell reconstitution after alpha-beta-depleted transplantation in children. Using unique molecular identifiers, the investigators prepared the TCRbeta library. TCRdb used MiXCR to reprocess the PCR reads, holding one entry per CDR3 protein. The sample holds approximately 500,000 distinct CDR3 sequences, around 27% seen once. Specimen: PBMCs, collected before TCRalphabeta/CD19-depleted stem cell transplant. The receptors stem from a boy under two years old with Wiskott-Aldrich syndrome, due to receive a stem cell transplant.

Only a few counts were recorded for this clonotype. This rearrangement joins TRBV2 to TRBJ2-5; TRBD1 might be the D (7 bases). The CDR3 loop spans 13 amino acids. The germline V and J ends were trimmed by 6 bases and 1 base, with 9 bases remaining between them. Per the germline V gene, CDR1 is SNHLY and CDR2 is FYNNEI. CDR3 DNA: TGTGCCAGCAGGCGGGACAGCCAAGAGACCCAGTACTTC. Translation: CASRRDSQETQYF.

J is TRBJ2-4 and V is TRBV7-9; no reliable D call. V was cut by 7 bases and J by 0 bases, with 7 bases left in between. This CDR3 has 13 residues. Looked up from germline, CDR1 is SEHNR and CDR2 is FQNEAQ (reference sequence). Written as DNA, the CDR3 is TGTGCCAGCACCACCCTAGCCAAAAACATTCAGTACTTC. Translating it yields CASTTLAKNIQYF.

The chain carries TRBV21-1 and TRBJ2-1; TRBD1, the D gene given by the table, was not confirmed from the DNA. TRBV21-1 is a listed pseudogene. This CDR3 is 15 amino acids long. CDR3 amino acids: CASSNSGVPYNEQFF. CDR3 in DNA: TGTGCCAGCAGCAATTCAGGGGTCCCCTACAATGAGCAGTTCTTC.

This clonotype has a handful of counts. The rearrangement joins TRBV28 to TRBJ2-7; the D gene is possibly TRBD1 (6 bases). Trimming left V 5 bases short and J 2 bases short, with 16 bases between. Looked up from germline, CDR1 is MDHEN and CDR2 is SYDVKM. There are 15 residues in the CDR3. This CDR3 is CASSNRDRYPYEQYF. The CDR3 region has the DNA TGTGCCAGCAGTAACAGAGACAGGTACCCCTACGAGCAGTACTTC.

This clonotype has just a few counts. V usage is TRBV6-1 and J usage is TRBJ1-5, with 9 bases matching TRBD1. V shed 4 bases, J shed 2 bases, and the junction held 3 bases outside the gene matches. The CDR3 is 15 amino acids. Germline-derived CDR1 and CDR2 are MNHNS and SASEGT. The CDR3 region is CASSGQGVGNQPQHF. The CDR3 nucleotides read TGTGCCAGCAGTGGACAGGGGGTCGGCAATCAGCCCCAGCATTTT.